This T cell receptor beta chain was sequenced in a study of blood T cell repertoires in COVID-19. Trimming took off 11 bases at V and 1 base at J, with 9 bases between the two ends. This CDR3 region has 12 residues. Germline values: CDR1 MDHEN, CDR2 SYDVKM. Generated by immunoSEQ multiplex PCR, the TCRdb table keeps only in-frame clones and is missing some. Found here are about 200,000 clones, more than 70% of them singletons; the top ten hold roughly 8.4%. Sequences were obtained from PBMCs or T cells enriched from blood (not recorded which). This chain connects TRBV28 to TRBJ1-5, with D possibly being TRBD1 (5 bases). This receptor was obtained from a woman in her late teens or twenties who had recovered from COVID-19. The CDR3 sequence is CAAGESNQPQHF. The CDR3 DNA is TGTGCCGCGGGGGAAAGCAATCAGCCCCAGCATTTT.